These 21 T cell receptor beta chains originate from one sample sequenced in a study of blood T cell repertoires in COVID-19. Clones were read by immunoSEQ multiplex PCR, and TCRdb kept only the in-frame ones, dropping some. The sample records 75,000 to 95,000 clones, around nine tenths being singletons. The sample taken for sequencing was peripheral blood. The receptor set was obtained from a woman in her sixties or seventies with COVID-19, enrolled during active disease.

Here the CDR3 DNA reads TGTGCCAGCATTAAGGACGGGACTATCTCTGGAAACACCATATATTTT. This encodes CASIKDGTISGNTIYF. The V and J genes are TRBV2 and TRBJ1-3; a possible D gene is TRBD1 (5 bases). Germline values: CDR1 SNHLY, CDR2 FYNNEI. V lost 7 bases and J 0 bases, leaving 16 bases between the germline ends. There are 16 residues in the CDR3.

Comment on this clone: Other DNA sequences in this specimen translate into the identical CDR3. The chain couples TRBV7-9 to TRBJ2-5; tentatively, D is TRBD1 (5 bases). Trimming removed 0 bases at V and 1 base at J, with 12 bases between. This CDR3 contains 16 residues. Germline V lookup: CDR1 SEHNR, CDR2 FQNEAQ (reference sequence). CDR3 residues: CASSLAVAGAQETQYF. The DNA for the CDR3 is TGTGCCAGCAGCTTAGCGGTCGCTGGGGCCCAAGAGACCCAGTACTTC.

This rearrangement joins TRBV6-5 to TRBJ1-5; 7 bases match TRBD1. Germline CDR1 and CDR2: MNHEY and SVGAGI. The CDR3 covers 13 residues. Germline trimming cut 6 bases from V and 6 bases from J; bases unmatched to any gene: 5. This CDR3 is CASRNRQGQPQHF. The CDR3 coding sequence is TGTGCCAGCAGAAATCGACAGGGTCAGCCCCAGCATTTT.

This sequence joins TRBV7-2 and TRBJ1-5; D not certain. Per the germline V gene, CDR1 is SGHTA and CDR2 is FQGNSA. The CDR3 has 15 residues. Trimming took off 4 bases at V and 6 bases at J, with 16 bases between the two ends. In DNA, the CDR3 is TGTGCCAGCAGCTCCCGACGCGGGGTTTTTCAGCCCCAGCATTTT. Translation: CASSSRRGVFQPQHF.

This rearrangement joins TRBV4-3 to TRBJ1-6; TRBD1 matches at 9 bases. V shed 4 bases and J 8 bases; nucleotides not matched to a gene: 9. The CDR3 is 16 amino acids. Germline CDR1 and CDR2: LGHNA and YSLEER. CDR3 sequence (DNA): TGCGCCAGCAGCCCTAATGCCGGACAGGGGCATTCACCCCTCCACTTT. Translated, it gives CASSPNAGQGHSPLHF.

In this sample, this clone turned up once. V is TRBV5-6 and J is TRBJ2-7; 10 bases align to TRBD2. Losses at the gene ends were 4 bases for V and 2 bases for J; bases not matched to a gene: 3. The CDR3 runs to 14 residues. Germline CDR1 and CDR2: SGHDT and YYEEEE. The CDR3 protein is CASSVSGGPYEQYF. CDR3 bases: TGTGCCAGCAGCGTTAGCGGGGGGCCCTACGAGCAGTACTTC.

The J gene is TRBJ2-1, the V gene TRBV27, with D possibly matching TRBD1 (6 bases). CDR3 length: 14 residues. CDR1 and CDR2 from the germline V gene are MNHEY and SMNVEV (reference sequence). V lost 6 bases, J lost 2 bases, and 11 bases lay in between. The CDR3: CASRQGFAYNEQFF. The DNA of the CDR3 is TGTGCCAGCAGACAGGGTTTCGCCTACAATGAGCAGTTCTTC.

In this sample, this clone turned up once. This rearrangement joins TRBV6-2 or TRBV6-3 to TRBJ1-6, with D perhaps matching TRBD1 (6 bases). V was clipped by 2 bases and J by 10 bases, with 15 bases between them. This CDR3 is 15 amino acids long. CDR1 and CDR2 from the germline V gene are MNHEY and SVGEGT. The CDR3 sequence is CASSYRDTRSSPLHF. CDR3 sequence (DNA): TGTGCCAGCAGTTACCGGGACACGAGGAGCTCACCCCTCCACTTT.

The chain uses TRBV11-2 and TRBJ1-2; TRBD1 might be the D (5 bases). Germline V lookup: CDR1 SGHAT, CDR2 FQNNGV. Trimming removed 1 base from V and 3 bases from J, with 9 bases in between. The CDR3 sequence is 14 residues long. CDR3 sequence (DNA): TGTGCCAGCAGCTTAGGAACAGGACACTATGGCTACACCTTC. Translating it yields CASSLGTGHYGYTF.

The chain couples TRBV28 to TRBJ2-7; 7 bases agree with TRBD1. The CDR3 is made up of 16 amino acids. From germline, CDR1 is MDHEN and CDR2 SYDVKM. V dropped 6 bases and J dropped 2; count of bases not matched to a gene: 13. The CDR3 spells CASSTTVRDSPYEQYF. CDR3 nucleotide sequence: TGTGCCAGCAGCACCACCGTTCGGGACAGCCCCTACGAGCAGTACTTC.

The chain has TRBV5-6 and TRBJ1-4, with D possibly TRBD1 on 6 matching bases. Trimming shortened V by 4 bases and J by 0 bases, and 13 bases separated the two germline ends. The germline V gene encodes CDR1 SGHDT and CDR2 YYEEEE. There are 16 residues in the CDR3. The CDR3, as DNA: TGTGCCAGCAGCCGACGTAGACAGGCAACTAATGAAAAACTGTTTTTT. Protein: CASSRRRQATNEKLFF.

The chain couples TRBV18 to TRBJ1-5; TRBD1 matches at 11 bases. The CDR3 contains 15 residues. V was clipped by 6 bases and J by 9 bases; unmatched bases: 10. Germline assignment: CDR1 KGHSH and CDR2 LQKENI. CDR3: CASSDSGTGGTPQHF. Written as DNA, the CDR3 is TGTGCCAGCTCCGACTCCGGGACAGGGGGGACGCCCCAGCATTTT.

The chain links TRBV2 to TRBJ2-3; no clear D. This CDR3 has 14 residues. Trimming left V 4 bases short and J 1 base short, with 9 bases between. Germline V gene lookup returns CDR1 SNHLY and CDR2 FYNNEI. The CDR3 loop reads CASSGSHRTDTQYF. DNA for the CDR3: TGTGCCAGCAGTGGGAGCCATCGCACAGATACGCAGTATTTT.

The chain links TRBV6-5 to TRBJ1-4, with 8 positions matching TRBD1. The J segment lost 8 bases and the V segment lost 6 bases, leaving 8 bases of the junction unmatched. This CDR3 is 14 amino acids long. CDR1 and CDR2 from the germline V gene are MNHEY and SVGAGI. The CDR3 loop is CASRTTGGREKLFF. The CDR3 nucleotides are TGTGCCAGCAGGACAACAGGGGGAAGGGAAAAACTGTTTTTT.

The chain has TRBV11-3 and TRBJ2-1; 9 nucleotides match TRBD2. CDR1 is SGHNT and CDR2 is YENEEA in the germline V gene. V lost 5 bases to trimming and J lost 5 bases; unmatched junction nucleotides: 4. This CDR3 comprises 14 residues. CDR3 residues: CASSRGLANNEQFF. The CDR3 DNA is TGTGCCAGCAGCCGGGGACTAGCAAACAATGAGCAGTTCTTC. Using reference TRBV11-3 and TRBJ2-1 for the parts outside the CDR3, the full variable domain is EAGVVQSPRYKIIEKKQPVAFWCNPISGHNTLYWYLQNLGQGPELLIRYENEEAVDDSQLPKDRFSAERLKGVDSTLKIQPAELGDSAVYLCASSRGLANNEQFFGPGTRLTVL.

The V gene is TRBV6-5, the J gene TRBJ2-5, with a tentative D call TRBD1 (6 bases). The V end lost 6 bases, the J end lost 1 base, and 15 bases lay between the germline ends. This CDR3 has 15 amino acids. CDR1 is MNHEY, CDR2 SVGAGI, per germline. This CDR3 is CASSLQGTTQETQYF. The CDR3 nucleotides read TGTGCCAGCAGCCTACAGGGAACGACCCAAGAGACCCAGTACTTC.

The rearrangement links TRBV4-3 to TRBJ1-2; TRBD1 is a possible D gene (5 bases). Germline CDR1 LGHNA, CDR2 YSLEER. The CDR3 loop spans 13 amino acids. Between the trimmed V and J ends, which lost 0 bases and 8 bases, there was a span of 10 bases. The DNA of the CDR3 is TGCGCCAGCAGCCAAGAGTCCAGGGAAGGCTACACCTTC. It yields the protein CASSQESREGYTF.

The chain uses TRBV28 and TRBJ1-3, with a weak D call TRBD1 (5 bases). CDR1 and CDR2 (germline): MDHEN, SYDVKM. Deletions cut 2 bases from V and 0 bases from J, with 8 bases between. The CDR3 extends over 15 amino acids. Here the CDR3 reads CASSLGQGSGNTIYF. CDR3 bases: TGTGCCAGCAGTTTAGGGCAGGGCTCTGGAAACACCATATATTTT.

The chain has TRBV30 and TRBJ1-5; no reliable D call. From germline, CDR1 is GTSNPN and CDR2 SVGIG (reference sequence). V lost 2 bases to trimming and J lost 4 bases, with 9 bases between them. The CDR3 spans 13 residues. The CDR3: CAWSSGSNQPQHF. In DNA, the CDR3 is TGTGCCTGGAGTTCGGGTTCTAATCAGCCCCAGCATTTT.

The chain uses TRBV18 and TRBJ1-6, with a weak D call TRBD1 (5 bases). The CDR3 totals 14 residues. Germline V gene sequence: CDR1 KGHSH, CDR2 LQKENI. Trimming pared 6 bases from V and 8 bases from J, leaving 14 bases between. The CDR3: CASSRIQGDSPLHF. For the CDR3, the DNA is TGTGCCAGCTCTCGCATCCAAGGGGATTCACCCCTCCACTTT.

This clone was counted between two and nine times. J is TRBJ1-3 and V is TRBV30; TRBD1 matches 9 bases. Unmatched junction bases numbered 11, after V lost 3 bases and J lost 14 bases. Germline loops: CDR1 GTSNPN, CDR2 SVGIG (reference sequence). The CDR3 runs 13 residues. The CDR3 nucleotides read TGTGCCTGGAGCGAAACATCCGGGACAGGGTTATATTTT. This translates into CAWSETSGTGLYF.